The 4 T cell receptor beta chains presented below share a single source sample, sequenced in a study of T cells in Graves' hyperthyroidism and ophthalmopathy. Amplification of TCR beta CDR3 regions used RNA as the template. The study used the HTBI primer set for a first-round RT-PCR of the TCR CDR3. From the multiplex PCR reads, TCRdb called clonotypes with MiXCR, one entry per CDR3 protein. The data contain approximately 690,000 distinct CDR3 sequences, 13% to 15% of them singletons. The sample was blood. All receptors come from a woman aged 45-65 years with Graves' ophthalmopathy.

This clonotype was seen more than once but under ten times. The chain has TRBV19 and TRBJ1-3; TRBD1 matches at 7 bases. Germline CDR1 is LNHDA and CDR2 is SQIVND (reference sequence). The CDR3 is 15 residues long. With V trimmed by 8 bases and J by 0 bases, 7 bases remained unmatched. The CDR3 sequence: CASGDSLSSGNTIYF. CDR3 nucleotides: TGTGCCAGTGGGGACAGTCTCAGCTCTGGAAACACCATATATTTT.

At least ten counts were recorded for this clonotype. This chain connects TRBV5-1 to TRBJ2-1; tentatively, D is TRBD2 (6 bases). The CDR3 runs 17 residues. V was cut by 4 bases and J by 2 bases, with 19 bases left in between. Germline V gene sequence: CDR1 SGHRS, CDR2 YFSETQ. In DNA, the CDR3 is TGCGCCAGCAGCCCCCTTTCGACTAGGGTTACCTACAATGAGCAGTTCTTC. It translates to CASSPLSTRVTYNEQFF.

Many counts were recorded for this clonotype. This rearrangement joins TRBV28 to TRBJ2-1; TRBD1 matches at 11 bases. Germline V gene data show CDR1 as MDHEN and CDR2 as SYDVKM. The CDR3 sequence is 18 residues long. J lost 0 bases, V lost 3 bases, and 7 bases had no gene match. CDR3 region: CASSFRGTGGGSYNEQFF. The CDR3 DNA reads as TGTGCCAGCAGTTTTAGGGGGACAGGGGGAGGCTCCTACAATGAGCAGTTCTTC. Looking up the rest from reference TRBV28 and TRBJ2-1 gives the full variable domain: DVKVTQSSRYLVKRTGEKVFLECVQDMDHENMFWYRQDPGLGLRLIYFSYDVKMKEKGDIPEGYSVSREKKERFSLILESASTNQTSMYLCASSFRGTGGGSYNEQFFGPGTRLTVL.

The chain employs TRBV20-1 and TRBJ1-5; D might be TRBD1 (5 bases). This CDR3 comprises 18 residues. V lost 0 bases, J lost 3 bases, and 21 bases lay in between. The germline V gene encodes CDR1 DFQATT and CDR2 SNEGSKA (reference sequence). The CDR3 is CSARDLLGVVTSNQPQHF. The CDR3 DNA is TGCAGTGCTAGAGATTTATTAGGGGTGGTGACTTCCAATCAGCCCCAGCATTTT.